A single sample gave rise to the 2 T cell receptor beta chains below, sequenced in a study of tumor-infiltrating lymphocytes in localized non-small cell lung cancer. The assay was immunoSEQ multiplex PCR, and TCRdb's table has in-frame clones only and misses some. This repertoire shows 10,000 to 15,000 clones, about 66% found once; its top ten account for around 7.1%. The specimen was lung tumor tissue. These receptors were collected from a human donor with non-small cell lung cancer.

In this sample, this clone turned up a few times. In DNA form, the CDR3 reads TGCGCCAGCAGAGCGGACAGGGGGAGGGGTACGGCTTTCTTT. This sequence encodes CASRADRGRGTAFF. The chain uses TRBV5-1 and TRBJ1-1, with 10 bases fitting TRBD1. The V gene end was trimmed by 5 bases and the J gene end by 11 bases; junction bases not matched to a gene: 12. CDR1 and CDR2 (germline): SGHRS, YFSETQ. The length of the CDR3 is 14 residues.

Notes on this clone: One end of the junction fails to match germline, which may point to a read error. The rearrangement links TRBV7-2 to TRBJ2-1, with a weak D call TRBD1 (5 bases). Germline-derived CDR1 and CDR2 are SGHTA and FQGNSA. The CDR3 is 15 amino acids. The CDR3 reads CACSTDSNFYNEQFF. For the CDR3, the DNA is TGTGCCTGCAGCACAGACAGCAATTTTTACAATGAGCAGTTCTTC.